This T cell receptor beta chain was captured in a study of blood T cell repertoires in COVID-19. The wider study: Italy, Spain and the United States were the sources of the convalescent and acute COVID-19 samples. In each case, the material was cDNA or gDNA derived from T cells, B-cell-depleted T cells, or PBMCs.

Original handling: Researchers report that nucleated cell counts were estimated from reference gene primer amplification. Libraries were prepared by immunoSEQ multiplex PCR; TCRdb keeps only in-frame clonotypes and omits some of them. The V and J calls and clone size were taken over from that table, and D and trimming were inferred from the DNA. Here the sample spans about 180,000 clones, roughly 84% being singletons. The CDR3 totals 15 residues. The germline V gene has CDR1 SGHNT and CDR2 YYREEE (reference sequence). With V trimmed by 5 bases and J by 1 base, 7 bases remained unmatched. V and J are TRBV5-4 and TRBJ2-3; 7 bases align to TRBD1. The TCR was taken from a woman over 75 with acute or convalescent COVID-19. The source material was peripheral blood. The DNA for the CDR3 is TGTGCCAGCAGTCCGGACAGGAGACGCACAGATACGCAGTATTTT. Translation gives CASSPDRRRTDTQYF.